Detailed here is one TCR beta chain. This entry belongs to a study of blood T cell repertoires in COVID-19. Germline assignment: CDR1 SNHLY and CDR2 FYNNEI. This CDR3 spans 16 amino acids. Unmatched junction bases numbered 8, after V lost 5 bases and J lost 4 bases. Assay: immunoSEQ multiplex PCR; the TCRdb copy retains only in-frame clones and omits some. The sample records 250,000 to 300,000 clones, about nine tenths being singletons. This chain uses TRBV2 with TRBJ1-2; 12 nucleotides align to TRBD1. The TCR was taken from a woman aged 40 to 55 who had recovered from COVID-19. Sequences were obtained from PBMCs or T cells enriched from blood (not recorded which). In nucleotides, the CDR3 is TGTGCCAGCAGTCGGGACAGGGGGCCCGTGACCTATGGCTACACCTTC. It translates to CASSRDRGPVTYGYTF.